This T cell receptor (beta chain) was recorded in a study of blood T cells in healthy people across ages. Study-level background: About one barcoded beta molecule was captured per two T cells (by template switching).

The people who gave samples were healthy Caucasians from Russia, aged roughly 6 to 90. Roughly 10 milliliters of peripheral blood were drawn from each donor. Germline V CDR1 and CDR2: SQVTM, ANQGSEA. The CDR3 contains 14 residues. Trimming took off 5 bases at V and 0 bases at J, with 10 bases between the two ends. Study-level findings and limits: With unsorted PBMCs, a conclusive comparison of naive versus antigen-experienced cells was not possible.

As concerns this clonotype: Antigen specificity is unknown.

The second PCR ran about 6 to 12 cycles with a sample-barcoded 5' primer and J-beta primers. MiXCR was run by TCRdb on the 5' RACE reads, yielding one entry per CDR3 protein. The data hold some 1.1 million distinct CDR3 sequences, with about two fifths observed a single time. The TCR was taken from a man aged 18 to 29 in good health. The chain is built from TRBV29-1 and TRBJ1-4; unclear D gene. Sequencing input: blood. The CDR3 DNA reads as TGCAGCGTTTCGGACGGATCAACTAATGAAAAACTGTTTTTT. This sequence encodes CSVSDGSTNEKLFF.